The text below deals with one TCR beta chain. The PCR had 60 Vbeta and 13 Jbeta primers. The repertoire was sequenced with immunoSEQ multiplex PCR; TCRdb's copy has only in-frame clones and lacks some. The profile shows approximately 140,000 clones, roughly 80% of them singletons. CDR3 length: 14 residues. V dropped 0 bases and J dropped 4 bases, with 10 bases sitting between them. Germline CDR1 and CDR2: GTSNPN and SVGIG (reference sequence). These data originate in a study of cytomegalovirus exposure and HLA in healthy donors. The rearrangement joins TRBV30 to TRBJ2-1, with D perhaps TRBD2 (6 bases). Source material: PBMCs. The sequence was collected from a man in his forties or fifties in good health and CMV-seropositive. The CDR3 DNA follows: TGTGCCTGGAGTGTAATTAGCGGATACAATGAGCAGTTCTTC. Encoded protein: CAWSVISGYNEQFF.